What follows are 28 T cell receptor beta chains derived from one specimen sequenced in a study of cytomegalovirus exposure and HLA in healthy donors. 13 Jbeta primers and 60 Vbeta primers were used for the PCR. Using immunoSEQ multiplex PCR, the repertoire was profiled, and TCRdb retains in-frame clones only, with some absent. The sample gives approximately 150,000 clones, around 80% of which show up once; about 2.2% is in the top ten. Sequenced material: PBMCs. These TCRs come from a male donor in good health and CMV-seronegative.

V and J are TRBV5-4 and TRBJ2-3; D call uncertain. This CDR3 has 15 amino acids. Germline assignment: CDR1 SGHNT and CDR2 YYREEE (reference sequence). Trimming took 1 base from V and 2 from J, leaving 11 bases between them. The CDR3 spells CASSLRQDPTDTQYF. CDR3 coding DNA: TGTGCCAGCAGCTTGCGTCAGGATCCCACAGATACGCAGTATTTT.

CDR3 nucleotides: TGTGCCATCGCCTCGGGGGGGGCCCCCGGGGAGCTGTTTTTT. It specifies CAIASGGAPGELFF. This chain connects TRBV6-5 to TRBJ2-2; 8 nucleotides line up with TRBD2. This CDR3 has 14 residues. Germline V gives CDR1 MNHEY, CDR2 SVGAGI. Trimming at V came to 10 bases and at J to 6 bases, leaving 10 bases not matched to a gene.

The chain carries TRBV7-6 and TRBJ1-2; a possible D gene is TRBD1 (6 bases). Looked up from germline, CDR1 is SGHVS and CDR2 is FNYEAQ. Trimming left V 1 base short and J 8 bases short, with 17 bases between. The CDR3 totals 15 residues. The CDR3 is CASSLGGGGAKGYTF. CDR3 DNA sequence: TGTGCCAGCAGCTTAGGAGGGGGGGGCGCGAAGGGCTACACCTTC.

This clone was picked up a small number of times. This sequence joins TRBV4-3 and TRBJ1-1; tentatively, D is TRBD1 (5 bases). The length of the CDR3 is 15 residues. V dropped 0 bases and J dropped 1 base, with 9 bases sitting between them. Germline V lookup: CDR1 LGHNA, CDR2 YSLEER. CDR3 sequence: CASSQDPGENTEAFF. The CDR3 DNA reads TGCGCCAGCAGCCAAGACCCGGGGGAGAACACTGAAGCTTTCTTT.

J is TRBJ2-7 and V is TRBV6-5; D unresolved. Trimming took off 6 bases at V and 5 bases at J, with 8 bases between the two ends. Germline loops: CDR1 MNHEY, CDR2 SVGAGI. The CDR3 spans 11 residues. This chain's CDR3 is CASSIRDEQYF. Here the CDR3 DNA reads TGTGCCAGCAGCATACGGGACGAGCAGTACTTC.

The chain has TRBV5-1 and TRBJ1-2, with TRBD1 matching over 10 bases. Germline V lookup: CDR1 SGHRS, CDR2 YFSETQ. V dropped 5 bases and J dropped 4; count of bases not matched to a gene: 8. The CDR3 has 15 amino acids. CDR3 sequence: CASRSTGGDSYGYTF. The CDR3 DNA reads TGCGCCAGCAGATCGACAGGGGGCGATTCCTATGGCTACACCTTC.

J is TRBJ1-6 and V is TRBV7-2; the D gene is possibly TRBD1 (5 bases). Looked up from germline, CDR1 is SGHTA and CDR2 is FQGNSA. The CDR3 spans 16 residues. V was cut by 0 bases and J by 8 bases, with 14 bases left in between. For the CDR3, the DNA is TGTGCCAGCAGCTTAGCCCCTACCAGGGCCTATTCACCCCTCCACTTT. Its protein product is CASSLAPTRAYSPLHF.

V gene TRBV5-4 combines with J gene TRBJ2-5; possibly TRBD1 for D (6 bases). The CDR3 consists of 14 residues. From germline, CDR1 is SGHNT and CDR2 YYREEE (reference sequence). V lost 0 bases and J lost 5, with 11 bases in between. Here the CDR3 reads CASSLVGQGETQYF. CDR3 nucleotides: TGTGCCAGCAGCTTGGTCGGCCAGGGGGAGACCCAGTACTTC.

The DNA of the CDR3 is TGTGCCAGTAGTATGTACAGGGGAATCTCCTACGAGCAGTACTTC. Protein sequence: CASSMYRGISYEQYF. This chain links TRBV19 with TRBJ2-7, with 7 bases that match TRBD1. This CDR3 is built from 15 residues. V lost 3 bases, J lost 0 bases, and 5 bases stayed unmatched. Germline loops: CDR1 LNHDA, CDR2 SQIVND (reference sequence).

The chain recombines TRBV2 with TRBJ2-6, with D perhaps TRBD1 (6 bases). CDR1 and CDR2 from the germline V gene are SNHLY and FYNNEI. The CDR3 sequence is 15 residues long. V lost 1 base and J 3 bases, leaving 7 bases between the germline ends. This CDR3 reads CASSEGGLGANVLTF. The CDR3 DNA reads as TGTGCCAGCAGTGAAGGGGGGCTTGGGGCCAACGTCCTGACTTTC.

CDR3 amino acids: CAWSQGISYEQYF. CDR3 bases: TGTGCCTGGAGCCAGGGAATCTCCTACGAGCAGTACTTC. The chain is built from TRBV30 and TRBJ2-7; perhaps TRBD1 as D (5 bases). The CDR3 is made up of 13 amino acids. Per the germline V gene, CDR1 is GTSNPN and CDR2 is SVGIG (reference sequence). Trimming cost V 3 bases and J 0 bases, with 9 bases left between them.

The genes are TRBV11-2 and TRBJ2-2, with a tentative D call TRBD1 (5 bases). V lost 6 bases, J lost 6 bases, and 11 bases lay in between. This CDR3 is 13 amino acids long. The germline V gene encodes CDR1 SGHAT and CDR2 FQNNGV. In nucleotides, the CDR3 is TGTGCCAGCAGAAACCAGGGTCCCGGGGAGCTGTTTTTT. Protein: CASRNQGPGELFF.

The table lists this clone with a count of one. This chain connects TRBV29-1 to TRBJ1-1; 8 bases map to TRBD1. Germline loops: CDR1 SQVTM, CDR2 ANQGSEA. This CDR3 has 15 residues. The V segment lost 5 bases and the J segment 4 bases; nucleotides outside the gene matches: 12. The CDR3: CSVLGQGIAGTEAFF. Here the CDR3 DNA reads TGCAGCGTTCTAGGACAGGGTATCGCAGGCACTGAAGCTTTCTTT. Drawing the rest from reference TRBV29-1 and TRBJ1-1, the complete variable domain is SAVISQKPSRDICQRGTSLTIQCQVDSQVTMMFWYRQQPGQSLTLIATANQGSEATYESGFVIDKFPISRPNLTFSTLTVSNMSPEDSSIYLCSVLGQGIAGTEAFFGQGTRLTVV.

V usage is TRBV10-3 and J usage is TRBJ2-5; TRBD1 aligns across 10 bases. The junction had 2 bases not matched to a gene; V was cut back by 3 bases and J by 1 base. In germline, CDR1 is ENHRY, CDR2 SYGVKD. The length of the CDR3 is 15 residues. Here the CDR3 DNA reads TGTGCCATCAGTGAAGACAGGGGGCCCCAAGAGACCCAGTACTTC. Its protein is CAISEDRGPQETQYF.

The chain carries TRBV10-3 and TRBJ2-2; 7 bases are shared with TRBD1. Germline V gene sequence: CDR1 ENHRY, CDR2 SYGVKD. The J segment lost 7 bases and the V segment lost 8 bases, leaving 10 bases of the junction unmatched. This CDR3 region has 14 residues. The CDR3 coding sequence is TGTGCCATCGAGTCTCAGGGGGATCACGGGGAGCTGTTTTTT. It codes for CAIESQGDHGELFF.

This rearrangement joins TRBV10-3 to TRBJ2-5; 11 bases agree with TRBD1. The J call may not be correct, given that the DNA end is closer to TRBJ2-7. This CDR3 has 15 residues. In germline, CDR1 is ENHRY, CDR2 SYGVKD. Here the CDR3 DNA reads TGTGCCATCAGACCGGGACAGGGGGTCTCCTACGAGCAGTACTTC. Protein product: CAIRPGQGVSYEQYF.

CDR3 loop: CASSPQGAVEQYF. CDR3 sequence (DNA): TGTGCCAGCTCACCTCAGGGGGCAGTCGAGCAGTACTTC. V usage is TRBV18 and J usage is TRBJ2-7, with 8 bases identical to TRBD1. Looked up from germline, CDR1 is KGHSH and CDR2 is LQKENI. The CDR3 length is 13 residues. The ends lost 3 bases at V and 6 bases at J; junction bases unmatched: 4.

The chain recombines TRBV19 with TRBJ1-6; TRBD1 is a possible D gene (6 bases). Germline CDR1 reads LNHDA; CDR2 reads SQIVND (reference sequence). The V gene lost 2 bases and the J gene lost 4 bases, with 12 bases spanning the gap. The CDR3 has 16 residues. CDR3 sequence reads: CASSIMGTKYNSPLHF. CDR3 sequence (DNA): TGTGCCAGTAGTATAATGGGGACAAAGTATAATTCACCCCTCCACTTT.

The J gene is TRBJ1-3, the V gene TRBV6-1, with D tentatively TRBD1 (5 bases). Germline V CDR1 and CDR2: MNHNS, SASEGT. V was shortened by 0 bases and J by 7 bases, with 10 bases between the two germline ends. The CDR3 length is 14 residues. The CDR3: CASSEAGGANTIYF. The CDR3 DNA is TGTGCCAGCAGTGAAGCGGGAGGGGCCAACACCATATATTTT.

This CDR3 reads CASRLNEKLFF. The CDR3 DNA reads TGTGCCAGCAGGTTAAATGAAAAACTGTTTTTT. The chain carries TRBV6-6 and TRBJ1-4; D remains unclear. Germline CDR1 and CDR2: MNHNY and SVGAGI (reference sequence). V was pared by 6 bases and J by 5 bases, with 4 bases between. This CDR3 has 11 residues.

V and J are TRBV7-8 and TRBJ1-1; D is perhaps TRBD1 (6 bases). V was cut by 5 bases and J by 5 bases, with 12 bases left in between. CDR3 length equals 13 residues. In germline, CDR1 is SGHVS, CDR2 FQNEAQ. CDR3 sequence (DNA): TGTGCCAGCAGCAAGGGGGTTCGGACTGAAGCTTTCTTT. This encodes CASSKGVRTEAFF.

This rearrangement joins TRBV5-1 to TRBJ2-1; 10 nucleotides align to TRBD2. Trimming cost V 4 bases and J 4 bases; bases outside gene matches: 5. CDR1 and CDR2 from the germline V gene are SGHRS and YFSETQ. The CDR3 has 15 amino acids. The CDR3 region has the DNA TGCGCCAGCAGCCAAAGCGGGGGGGAATACAATGAGCAGTTCTTC. This gives the protein CASSQSGGEYNEQFF.

This clone occurred once. The J gene is TRBJ2-3, the V gene TRBV6-6; TRBD2 matches 7 bases. Germline V lookup: CDR1 MNHNY, CDR2 SVGAGI (reference sequence). The junction had 7 bases not matched to a gene; V was cut back by 3 bases and J by 4 bases. This CDR3 contains 15 residues. The CDR3 sequence is CASSYPGRGADTQYF. As DNA, the CDR3 is TGTGCCAGCAGTTATCCGGGGAGGGGTGCAGATACGCAGTATTTT.

This clone was seen only once. The chain employs TRBV7-9 and TRBJ1-5; D is ambiguous. The V gene lost 4 bases and the J gene lost 1 base, with 14 bases spanning the gap. Germline values: CDR1 SEHNR, CDR2 FQNEAQ (reference sequence). The CDR3 is 16 amino acids. This chain's CDR3 is CASSSTGSSSNQPQHF. In DNA, the CDR3 is TGTGCCAGCAGCTCAACGGGGTCTTCGAGCAATCAGCCCCAGCATTTT.

This clone was seen only a few times. V gene TRBV28 combines with J gene TRBJ1-1; 9 bases are shared with TRBD1. V dropped 4 bases and J dropped 4; count of bases not matched to a gene: 10. The germline V gene has CDR1 MDHEN and CDR2 SYDVKM. There are 16 residues in the CDR3. In DNA form, the CDR3 reads TGTGCCAGCAGTTCCGGCGGGACAGGGTTGGGCACTGAAGCTTTCTTT. The encoded protein is CASSSGGTGLGTEAFF. The complete variable domain, with remaining parts taken from reference TRBV28 and TRBJ1-1, reads DVKVTQSSRYLVKRTGEKVFLECVQDMDHENMFWYRQDPGLGLRLIYFSYDVKMKEKGDIPEGYSVSREKKERFSLILESASTNQTSMYLCASSSGGTGLGTEAFFGQGTRLTVV.

V is TRBV5-6 and J is TRBJ2-7, with 7 bases aligning to TRBD1. The CDR3 runs to 12 residues. J was trimmed by 7 bases and V by 4 bases; bases with no gene match: 5. The V gene's germline CDR1 is SGHDT and CDR2 YYEEEE. CDR3 protein: CASSTGQSEQYF. CDR3 bases: TGTGCCAGCAGCACGGGACAGTCAGAGCAGTACTTC.

This sequence joins TRBV10-3 and TRBJ1-1; possibly TRBD1 for D (6 bases). The V end lost 4 bases, the J end lost 2 bases, and 14 bases lay between the germline ends. This CDR3 has 15 residues. CDR1 ENHRY and CDR2 SYGVKD come from the germline V gene. CDR3 protein: CAISATGGANTEAFF. Here the CDR3 DNA reads TGTGCCATCAGTGCAACGGGGGGGGCTAACACTGAAGCTTTCTTT.

The chain recombines TRBV18 with TRBJ1-5; the match to TRBD1 covers 8 bases. V was pared by 1 base and J by 2 bases, with 7 bases of the junction left unmatched. CDR1 and CDR2 (germline): KGHSH, LQKENI. The CDR3 is 17 residues long. CDR3 DNA: TGTGCCAGCTCACCACGGCAGGGGGCAGTGGGCAATCAGCCCCAGCATTTT. Encoded protein: CASSPRQGAVGNQPQHF.